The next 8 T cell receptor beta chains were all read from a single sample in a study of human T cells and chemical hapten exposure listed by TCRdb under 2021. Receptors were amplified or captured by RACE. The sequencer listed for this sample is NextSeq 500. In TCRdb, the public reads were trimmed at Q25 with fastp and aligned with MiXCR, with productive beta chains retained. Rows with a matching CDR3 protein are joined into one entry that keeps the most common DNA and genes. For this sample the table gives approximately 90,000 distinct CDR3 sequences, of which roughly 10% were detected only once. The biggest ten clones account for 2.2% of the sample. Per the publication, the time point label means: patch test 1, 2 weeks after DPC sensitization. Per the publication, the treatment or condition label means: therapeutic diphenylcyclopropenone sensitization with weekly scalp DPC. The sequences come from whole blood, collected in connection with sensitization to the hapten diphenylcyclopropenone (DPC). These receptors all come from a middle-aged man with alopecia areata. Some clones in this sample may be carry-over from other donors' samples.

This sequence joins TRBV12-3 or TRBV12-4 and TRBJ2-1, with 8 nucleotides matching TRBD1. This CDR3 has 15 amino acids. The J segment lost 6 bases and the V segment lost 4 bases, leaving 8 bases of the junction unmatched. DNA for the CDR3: TGTGCCAGCAGTTACCGGATTGACAGGGGCAATGAGCAGTTCTTC. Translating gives CASSYRIDRGNEQFF.

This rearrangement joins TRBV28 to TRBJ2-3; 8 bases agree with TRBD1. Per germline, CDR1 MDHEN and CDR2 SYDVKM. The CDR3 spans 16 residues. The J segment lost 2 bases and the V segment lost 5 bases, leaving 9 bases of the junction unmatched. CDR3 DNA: TGTGCCAGCAGTGGCAGGGGGCATGCTGACACAGATACGCAGTATTTT. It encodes CASSGRGHADTDTQYF.

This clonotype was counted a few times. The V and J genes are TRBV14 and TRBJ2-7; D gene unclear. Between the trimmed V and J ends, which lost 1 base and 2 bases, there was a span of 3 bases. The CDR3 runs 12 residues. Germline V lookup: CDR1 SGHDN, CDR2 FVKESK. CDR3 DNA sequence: TGTGCCAGCAGCCAAGCACCCTACGAGCAGTACTTC. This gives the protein CASSQAPYEQYF.

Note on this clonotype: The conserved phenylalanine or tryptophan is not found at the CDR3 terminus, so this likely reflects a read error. DNA for the CDR3: TGTGCCAGCAGCTTTAGTGGGGTTAGCACAGATACGCAGTATTTG. Encoded protein: CASSFSGVSTDTQYL. The chain has TRBV7-8 and TRBJ2-3; D uncertain. Germline V lookup: CDR1 SGHVS, CDR2 FQNEAQ. V was trimmed by 3 bases and J by 0 bases, leaving 10 bases between them. The CDR3 consists of 15 residues.

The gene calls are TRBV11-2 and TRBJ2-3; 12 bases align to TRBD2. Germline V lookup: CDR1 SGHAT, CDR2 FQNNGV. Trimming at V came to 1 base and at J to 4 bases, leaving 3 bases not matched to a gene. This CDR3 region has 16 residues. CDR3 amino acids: CASSLVGLAGSDTQYF. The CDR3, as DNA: TGTGCCAGCAGCTTAGTAGGACTAGCGGGATCAGATACGCAGTATTTT.

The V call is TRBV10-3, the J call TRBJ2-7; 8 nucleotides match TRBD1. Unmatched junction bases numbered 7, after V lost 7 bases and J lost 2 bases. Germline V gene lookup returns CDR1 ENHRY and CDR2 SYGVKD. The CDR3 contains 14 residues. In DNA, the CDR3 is TGTGCCATCACGCACACAGGGGGGCCCTACGAGCAGTACTTC. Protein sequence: CAITHTGGPYEQYF.

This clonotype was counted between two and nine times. CDR3 nucleotides: TGTGCCAGCAGCTCCCCGCTGGGGCCTCGACACGCCACAGATACGCAGTATTTT. Translated, it gives CASSSPLGPRHATDTQYF. The chain recombines TRBV7-9 with TRBJ2-3, with D possibly matching TRBD1 (5 bases). The V end was cut by 4 bases, the J end by 2 bases, with 22 bases between. The length of the CDR3 is 18 residues. Germline V gene data show CDR1 as SEHNR and CDR2 as FQNEAQ (reference sequence). The variable domain in full, with the rest retrieved from reference TRBV7-9 and TRBJ2-3, is DTGVSQNPRHKITKRGQNVTFRCDPISEHNRLYWYRQTLGQGPEFLTYFQNEAQLEKSRLLSDRFSAERPKGSFSTLEIQRTEQGDSAMYLCASSSPLGPRHATDTQYFGPGTRLTVL.

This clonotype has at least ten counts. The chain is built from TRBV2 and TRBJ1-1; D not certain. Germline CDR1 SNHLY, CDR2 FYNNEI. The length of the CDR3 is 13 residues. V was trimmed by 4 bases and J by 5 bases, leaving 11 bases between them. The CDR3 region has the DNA TGTGCCAGCAGTGCCGGGCGGGAGACTGAAGCTTTCTTT. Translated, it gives CASSAGRETEAFF.